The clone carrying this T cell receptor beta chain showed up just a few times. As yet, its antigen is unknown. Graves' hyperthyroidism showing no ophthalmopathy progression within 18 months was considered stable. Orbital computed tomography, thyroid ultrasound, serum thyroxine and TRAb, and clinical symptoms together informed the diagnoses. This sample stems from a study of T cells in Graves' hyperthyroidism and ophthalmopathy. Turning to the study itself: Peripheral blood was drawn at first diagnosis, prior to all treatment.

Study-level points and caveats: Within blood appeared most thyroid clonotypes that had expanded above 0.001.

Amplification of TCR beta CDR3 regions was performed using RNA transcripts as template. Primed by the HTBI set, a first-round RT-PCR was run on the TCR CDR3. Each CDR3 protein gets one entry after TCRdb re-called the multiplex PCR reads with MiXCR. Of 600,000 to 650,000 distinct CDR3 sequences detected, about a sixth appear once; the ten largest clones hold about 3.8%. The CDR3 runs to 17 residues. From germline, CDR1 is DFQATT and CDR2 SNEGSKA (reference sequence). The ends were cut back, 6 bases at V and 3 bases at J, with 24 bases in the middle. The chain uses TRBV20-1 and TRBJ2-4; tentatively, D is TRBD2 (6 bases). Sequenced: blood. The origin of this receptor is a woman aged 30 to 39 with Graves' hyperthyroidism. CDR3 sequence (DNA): TGCAGTGCCGACCCGGGCCGGGGACTCTACTTCAAAAACATTCAGTACTTC. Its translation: CSADPGRGLYFKNIQYF.